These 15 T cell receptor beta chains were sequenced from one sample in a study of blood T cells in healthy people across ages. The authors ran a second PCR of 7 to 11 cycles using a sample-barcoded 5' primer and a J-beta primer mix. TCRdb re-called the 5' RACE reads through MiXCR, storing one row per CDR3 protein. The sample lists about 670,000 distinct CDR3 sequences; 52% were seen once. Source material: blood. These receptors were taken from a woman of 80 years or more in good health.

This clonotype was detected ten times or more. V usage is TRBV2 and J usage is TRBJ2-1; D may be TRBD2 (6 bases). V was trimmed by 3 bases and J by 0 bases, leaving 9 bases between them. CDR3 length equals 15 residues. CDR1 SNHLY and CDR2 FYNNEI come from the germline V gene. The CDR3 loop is CASSEEAGSYNEQFF. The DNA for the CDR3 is TGTGCCAGCAGTGAGGAAGCGGGCTCCTACAATGAGCAGTTCTTC. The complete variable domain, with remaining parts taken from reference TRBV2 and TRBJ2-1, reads EPEVTQTPSHQVTQMGQEVILRCVPISNHLYFYWYRQILGQKVEFLVSFYNNEISEKSEIFDDQFSVERPDGSNFTLKIRSTKLEDSAMYFCASSEEAGSYNEQFFGPGTRLTVL.

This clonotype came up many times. The CDR3 protein is CASSRLWGETQYF. CDR3 nucleotide sequence: TGTGCCAGCAGTCGCCTCTGGGGAGAGACCCAGTACTTC. V gene TRBV6-6 combines with J gene TRBJ2-5; D gene uncertain. Germline lookup yields CDR1 MNHNY and CDR2 SVGAGI (reference sequence). CDR3 length equals 13 residues. V lost 5 bases, J lost 4 bases, and 11 bases lay in between.

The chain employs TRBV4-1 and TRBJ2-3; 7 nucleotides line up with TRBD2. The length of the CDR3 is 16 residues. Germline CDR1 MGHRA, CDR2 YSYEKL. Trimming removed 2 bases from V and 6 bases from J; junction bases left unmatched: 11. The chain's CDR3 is CASSQREVSGADTQYF. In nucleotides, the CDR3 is TGCGCCAGCAGCCAACGGGAGGTTAGCGGCGCGGATACGCAGTATTTT.

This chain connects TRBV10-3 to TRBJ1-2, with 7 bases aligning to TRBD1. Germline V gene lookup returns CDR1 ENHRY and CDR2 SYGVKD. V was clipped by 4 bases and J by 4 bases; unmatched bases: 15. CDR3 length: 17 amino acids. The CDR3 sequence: CAISVGQAHRGFYGYTF. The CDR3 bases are TGTGCCATCAGTGTAGGACAGGCTCACCGTGGTTTCTATGGCTACACCTTC.

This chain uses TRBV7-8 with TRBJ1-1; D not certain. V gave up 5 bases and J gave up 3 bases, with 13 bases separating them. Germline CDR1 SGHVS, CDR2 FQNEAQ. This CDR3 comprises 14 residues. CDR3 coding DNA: TGTGCCAGCAGCCGCACGGTGAGGGACACTGAAGCTTTCTTT. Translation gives CASSRTVRDTEAFF.

The CDR3 nucleotides are TGTGCCAGCAGCCAGGTGGAAGGAGAGACCCAGTACTTC. It translates to CASSQVEGETQYF. The chain employs TRBV3-1 and TRBJ2-4; D gene ambiguous. The better agreement between TRBJ2-5 and the DNA end casts doubt on the J call. The CDR3 has 13 residues. Germline assignment: CDR1 LGHDT and CDR2 YNNKEL (reference sequence).

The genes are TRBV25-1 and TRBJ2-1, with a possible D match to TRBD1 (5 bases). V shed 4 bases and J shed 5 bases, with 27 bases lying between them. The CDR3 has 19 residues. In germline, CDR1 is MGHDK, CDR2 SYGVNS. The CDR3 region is CASSGESIRQTLKNNEQFF. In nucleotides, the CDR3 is TGTGCCAGCAGTGGAGAGAGTATTCGACAGACACTAAAGAACAATGAGCAGTTCTTC.

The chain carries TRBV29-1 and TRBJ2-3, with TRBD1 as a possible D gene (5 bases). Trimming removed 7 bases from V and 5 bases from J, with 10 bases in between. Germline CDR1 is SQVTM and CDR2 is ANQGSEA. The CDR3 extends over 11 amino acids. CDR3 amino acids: CSGRQGDTQYF. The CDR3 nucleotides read TGCAGCGGACGGCAGGGAGATACGCAGTATTTT.

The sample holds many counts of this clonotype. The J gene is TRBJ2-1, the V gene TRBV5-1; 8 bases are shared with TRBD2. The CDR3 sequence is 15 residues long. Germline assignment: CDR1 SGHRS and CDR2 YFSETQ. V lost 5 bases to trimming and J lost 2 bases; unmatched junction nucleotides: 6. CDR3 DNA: TGCGCCAGCAGAATGCTAGCGGGCCCCTACAATGAGCAGTTCTTC. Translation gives CASRMLAGPYNEQFF.

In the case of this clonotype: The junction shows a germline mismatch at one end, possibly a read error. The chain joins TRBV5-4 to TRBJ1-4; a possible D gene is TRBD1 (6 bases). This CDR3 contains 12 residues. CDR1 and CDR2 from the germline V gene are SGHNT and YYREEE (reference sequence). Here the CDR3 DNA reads TGTGCCAGCAGCGGCAGGGGTGAAAAACCGTTTTTT. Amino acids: CASSGRGEKPFF.

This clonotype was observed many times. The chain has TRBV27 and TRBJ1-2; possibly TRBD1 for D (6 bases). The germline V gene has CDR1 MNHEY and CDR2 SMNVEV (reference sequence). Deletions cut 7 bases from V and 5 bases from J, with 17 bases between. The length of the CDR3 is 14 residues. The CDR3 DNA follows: TGTGCCAGCACACCGGGGGGCGCAGGATATGGCTACACCTTC. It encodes CASTPGGAGYGYTF.

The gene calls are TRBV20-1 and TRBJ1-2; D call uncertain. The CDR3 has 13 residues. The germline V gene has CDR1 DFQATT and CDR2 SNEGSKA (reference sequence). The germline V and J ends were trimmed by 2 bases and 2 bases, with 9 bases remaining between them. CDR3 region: CSARFQTNYGYTF. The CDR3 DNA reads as TGCAGTGCTAGATTCCAGACGAACTATGGCTACACCTTC.

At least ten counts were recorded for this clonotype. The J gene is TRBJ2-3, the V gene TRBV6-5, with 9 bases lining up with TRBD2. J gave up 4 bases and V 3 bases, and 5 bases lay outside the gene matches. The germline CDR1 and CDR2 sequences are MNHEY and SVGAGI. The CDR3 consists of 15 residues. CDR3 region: CASSYGGGGADTQYF. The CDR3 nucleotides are TGTGCCAGCAGTTATGGCGGGGGGGGGGCAGATACGCAGTATTTT.

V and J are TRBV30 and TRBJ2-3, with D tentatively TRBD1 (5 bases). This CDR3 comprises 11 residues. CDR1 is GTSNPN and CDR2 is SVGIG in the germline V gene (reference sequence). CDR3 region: CGGVSTDTQYF. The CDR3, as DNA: TGTGGGGGCGTTAGCACAGATACGCAGTATTTT.

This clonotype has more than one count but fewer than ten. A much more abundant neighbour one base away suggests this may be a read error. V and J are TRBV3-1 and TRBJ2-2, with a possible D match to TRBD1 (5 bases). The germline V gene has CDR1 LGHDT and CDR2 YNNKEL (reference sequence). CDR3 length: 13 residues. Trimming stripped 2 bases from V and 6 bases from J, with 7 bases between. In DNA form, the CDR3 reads TGTGCCAGCAGCCAACAGGGCGCCGGGGAGCTGTTTTTT. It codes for CASSQQGAGELFF.